The source of this TCR beta chain is a study of blood T cell repertoires in COVID-19. This clone has more than one count but fewer than ten. Per the original methods: Researchers report that nucleated cell counts were estimated from reference gene primer amplification. Libraries were prepared by immunoSEQ multiplex PCR; TCRdb keeps only in-frame clonotypes and omits some of them. That table gives V, J and clone size, and the DNA gave D and trimming. The table shows about 150,000 clones, with 85% occurring only once. There are 15 residues in the CDR3. CDR1 and CDR2 from the germline V gene are SGDLS and YYNGEE. V dropped 3 bases and J dropped 6 bases, with 13 bases sitting between them.

The sample taken for sequencing was peripheral blood. The chain is built from TRBV9 and TRBJ1-6; TRBD1 might be the D (6 bases). This TCR was sampled from a woman aged 55-70 years with COVID-19, enrolled during active disease. Written as DNA, the CDR3 is TGTGCCAGCAGCGCAGGGGAAGGTAGTAATTCACCCCTCCACTTT. Residues: CASSAGEGSNSPLHF. Together with reference TRBV9 and TRBJ1-6, the CDR3 gives the full variable domain: DSGVTQTPKHLITATGQRVTLRCSPRSGDLSVYWYQQSLDQGLQFLIQYYNGEERAKGNILERFSAQQFPDLHSELNLSSLELGDSALYFCASSAGEGSNSPLHFGNGTRLTVT.